A single T cell receptor beta chain is shown here with its context. Its specificity is unknown. The data originate from a study of CD8+CD57+ T cells in acquired aplastic anemia. At the level of the study: The DNA of sorted CD4+ and CD8+ cells averaged around 3 ug.

Study-wide results and caveats: Patients and controls shared about 27 CD8+ CDR3 sequences.

The CDR3 is 14 amino acids. V shed 5 bases, J shed 4 bases, and the junction held 7 bases outside the gene matches. Germline lookup yields CDR1 SNHLY and CDR2 FYNNEI. The patients chosen for sequencing had shown expansion of CD8+CD57+ cells (detected by flow cytometry). Everyone among the patients had severe acquired aplastic anemia. Patients had undergone no therapy by the time their blood was sampled. TCR beta VDJ and CDR3 profiling used genomic DNA as template. TCRdb re-called the reads with MiXCR, one entry per CDR3 protein. Among 170,000 or so distinct CDR3 sequences listed, roughly 65% were seen once.

V is TRBV2 and J is TRBJ2-7; TRBD1 agrees at 8 bases. The sequencing sample was made of sorted CD4+, CD8+, or CD8+CD57+ T cells (not recorded which) from PBMCs. The clonotype comes from a human donor with aplastic anemia. The CDR3 protein is CASSLTGEGYEQYF. In nucleotides, the CDR3 is TGTGCCAGCAGTTTGACAGGGGAAGGGTACGAGCAGTACTTC. Drawing the rest from reference TRBV2 and TRBJ2-7, the complete variable domain is EPEVTQTPSHQVTQMGQEVILRCVPISNHLYFYWYRQILGQKVEFLVSFYNNEISEKSEIFDDQFSVERPDGSNFTLKIRSTKLEDSAMYFCASSLTGEGYEQYFGPGTRLTVT.